This TCR beta chain was observed in a study of blood T cell repertoires in COVID-19. Study as a whole: The origin of the acute and convalescent COVID-19 samples was the United States, Italy and Spain. PBMCs, B-cell-depleted T cells, or T cells provided the cDNA or gDNA that made up the material.

In the authors' methods: Amplification with reference gene primers provided the estimates of nucleated cell counts. Method: immunoSEQ multiplex PCR; TCRdb's copy keeps in-frame clones and lacks some. The V and J calls and clone size come from that table; D and trimming were worked out from the DNA. The table includes roughly 200,000 clones, about 88% detected once. The sequenced sample consisted of peripheral blood. The sequence came from a woman of 80 years or more with acute or convalescent COVID-19.

CDR3 nucleotide sequence: TGCGCCAGCAGCCAAGACTTGCCGGACAGGCCCAGGAATTCACCCCTCCACTTT. It is translated as CASSQDLPDRPRNSPLHF. The rearrangement uses TRBV4-3 and TRBJ1-6; the match to TRBD1 covers 7 bases. V trimming: 0 bases; J trimming: 7 bases; junction bases outside the gene matches: 12. Germline CDR1 LGHNA, CDR2 YSLEER. This CDR3 region has 18 residues.